This TCR beta chain was sequenced during a study of T cell repertoires in cytomegalovirus infection. For the study at large: Indications came from public TCR beta signatures; they pointed to CMV infection and to a matching HLA type.

Remarks on this clonotype: Its cognate antigen is unknown.

MiXCR was run by TCRdb on the reads, yielding one entry per CDR3 protein. Here the sample spans approximately 150,000 distinct CDR3 sequences, roughly 17% being singletons. Study-wide results and caveats: Cumulative frequency of public TCR beta families picked out carriers of CMV plus the relevant HLA.

The clonotype comes from a human donor in good health (CMV status not recorded). Some clones in this sample may be carry-over from other donors' samples. Sequenced input: CD8+ T cells from PBMCs.

The CDR3 loop reads CASRGATQYF. CDR3 bases: TGTGCCAGCCGCGGAGCCACGCAGTATTTT. The chain couples TRBV28 to TRBJ2-3; no clear D. Germline V gene sequence: CDR1 MDHEN, CDR2 SYDVKM. CDR3 length: 10 amino acids. Trimming left V 8 bases short and J 9 bases short, with 9 bases between. The variable domain in full, with the rest retrieved from reference TRBV28 and TRBJ2-3, is DVKVTQSSRYLVKRTGEKVFLECVQDMDHENMFWYRQDPGLGLRLIYFSYDVKMKEKGDIPEGYSVSREKKERFSLILESASTNQTSMYLCASRGATQYFGPGTRLTVL.